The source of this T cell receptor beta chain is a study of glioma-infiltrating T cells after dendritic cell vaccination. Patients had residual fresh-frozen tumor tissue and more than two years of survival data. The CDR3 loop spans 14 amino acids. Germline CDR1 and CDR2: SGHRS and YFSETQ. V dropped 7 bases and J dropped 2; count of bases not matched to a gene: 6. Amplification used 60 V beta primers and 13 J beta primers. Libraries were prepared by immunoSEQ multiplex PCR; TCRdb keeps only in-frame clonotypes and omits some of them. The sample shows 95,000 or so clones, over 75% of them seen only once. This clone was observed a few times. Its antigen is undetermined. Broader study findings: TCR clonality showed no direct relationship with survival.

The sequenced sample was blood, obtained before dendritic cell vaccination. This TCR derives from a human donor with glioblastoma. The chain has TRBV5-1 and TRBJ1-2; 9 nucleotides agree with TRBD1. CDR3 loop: CASRPGQGNYGYTF. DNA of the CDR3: TGCGCCAGCCGACCGGGACAGGGAAACTATGGCTACACCTTC.